Shown below are 8 T cell receptor beta chains from a single sample sequenced in a study of T cell responses to AZD1222 COVID-19 vaccine. Clones were read by immunoSEQ multiplex PCR, and TCRdb kept only the in-frame ones, dropping some. The repertoire holds some 130,000 clones, with 70% to 90% as singletons. The input for sequencing was peripheral blood, taken on day 0 of AZD1222 vaccination. These receptors all stem from an adult in good health.

The rearrangement links TRBV21-1 to TRBJ1-4. TRBV21-1 corresponds to a pseudogene. The CDR3 has 14 amino acids. As DNA, the CDR3 is TGTGCCAGCCAATTCGGGGCTCATCGGGAAAAACTGTTTTTT. This translates into CASQFGAHREKLFF.

This chain uses TRBV5-1 with TRBJ1-2, with a weak D call TRBD1 (5 bases). The CDR3 runs to 16 residues. The germline gives CDR1 SGHRS, CDR2 YFSETQ. V lost 1 base and J 6 bases, leaving 19 bases between the germline ends. The CDR3 DNA follows: TGCGCCAGCAGCTTGACCCAGGCCCTAGGGGTAAATGGCTACACCTTC. It yields the protein CASSLTQALGVNGYTF.

The chain joins TRBV5-5 to TRBJ1-4, with no clear D. Germline V gives CDR1 SGHKS, CDR2 YYEKEE (reference sequence). CDR3 length: 15 residues. Trimming left V 0 bases short and J 7 bases short, with 13 bases between. The DNA of the CDR3 is TGTGCCAGCAGCTTGGAACCCCACCCTAGTGAAAAACTGTTTTTT. Protein sequence: CASSLEPHPSEKLFF.

V gene TRBV23-1 combines with J gene TRBJ1-4; 10 bases line up with TRBD1. TRBV23-1 qualifies as an ORF whose function is uncertain. The CDR3 is made up of 18 amino acids. V lost 2 bases, J lost 7 bases, and 13 bases stayed unmatched. The CDR3 is CASSQPPTGTGDSEKLFF. In DNA form, the CDR3 reads TGCGCCAGCAGTCAACCCCCGACCGGGACAGGGGACAGTGAAAAACTGTTTTTT.

This chain joins TRBV2 and TRBJ2-7; 7 nucleotides agree with TRBD2. V was pared by 4 bases and J by 2 bases, with 14 bases of the junction left unmatched. The CDR3 is 17 residues long. The germline gives CDR1 SNHLY, CDR2 FYNNEI. The CDR3 DNA is TGTGCCAGCAGTGTTTCCAAAGGGTTGGGGACTACCTACGAGCAGTACTTC. This gives the protein CASSVSKGLGTTYEQYF.

The V gene is TRBV7-2, the J gene TRBJ1-2, with 9 bases aligning to TRBD1. The CDR3 has 16 amino acids. J lost 4 bases, V lost 0 bases, and 6 bases had no gene match. Per the germline V gene, CDR1 is SGHTA and CDR2 is FQGNSA. CDR3 in DNA: TGTGCCAGCAGCTTAGCGCTAACGGGACAGGGCTATGGCTACACCTTC. Translating it yields CASSLALTGQGYGYTF.

The chain couples TRBV19 to TRBJ1-2; D not certain. The ends were cut back, 2 bases at V and 6 bases at J, with 16 bases in the middle. The germline V gene has CDR1 LNHDA and CDR2 SQIVND (reference sequence). The CDR3 covers 15 residues. The CDR3: CASSIQAAGLNGYTF. The CDR3 DNA reads as TGTGCCAGTAGTATACAGGCCGCGGGCCTCAATGGCTACACCTTC. Variable domain in full (rest from reference TRBV19 and TRBJ1-2): DGGITQSPKYLFRKEGQNVTLSCEQNLNHDAMYWYRQDPGQGLRLIYYSQIVNDFQKGDIAEGYSVSREKKESFPLTVTSAQKNPTAFYLCASSIQAAGLNGYTFGSGTRLTVV.

The chain combines TRBV7-3 with TRBJ1-1; no clear D gene. V dropped 2 bases and J dropped 3 bases, with 10 bases sitting between them. CDR1 SGHTA and CDR2 FQGTGA come from the germline V gene. The CDR3 consists of 14 residues. The CDR3 region is CASSLLPGHTEAFF. The CDR3 DNA reads as TGTGCCAGCAGCTTACTTCCCGGGCACACTGAAGCTTTCTTT.